Listed here are 15 T cell receptor beta chains from one sample, sequenced in a study of Graves' ophthalmopathy and Graves' hyperthyroidism. RNA transcripts yielded amplified TCR beta CDR3 regions. The workflow started with a first-round RT-PCR run with HTBI primers and then moved on to a second-round multiplex PCR. TCRdb re-called the multiplex PCR reads with MiXCR, one entry per CDR3 protein. The sample lists around 600,000 distinct CDR3 sequences, 35% to 50% occurring once. Sequencing used peripheral blood. These receptors all stem from an adult man with Graves' ophthalmopathy.

The chain links TRBV3-1 to TRBJ1-2, with 10 bases fitting TRBD1. Germline CDR1 and CDR2: LGHDT and YNNKEL (reference sequence). Trimming cost V 3 bases and J 7 bases; bases outside gene matches: 8. The length of the CDR3 is 15 residues. The CDR3: CASSQRQGAIPGYTF. The CDR3 nucleotides read TGTGCCAGCAGCCAGCGACAGGGGGCTATTCCTGGCTACACCTTC. The whole variable domain, remainder taken from reference TRBV3-1 and TRBJ1-2, is DTAVSQTPKYLVTQMGNDKSIKCEQNLGHDTMYWYKQDSKKFLKIMFSYNNKELIINETVPNRFSPKSPDKAHLNLHINSLELGDSAVYFCASSQRQGAIPGYTFGSGTRLTVV.

The chain is built from TRBV29-1 and TRBJ1-3; D uncertain. V gave up 8 bases and J gave up 0 bases, with 14 bases separating them. This CDR3 is 14 amino acids long. The germline gives CDR1 SQVTM, CDR2 ANQGSEA. In DNA form, the CDR3 reads TGCAGCAGCTCCTACCAGGCCTCTGGAAACACCATATATTTT. Its protein is CSSSYQASGNTIYF.

The chain joins TRBV4-1 to TRBJ1-2; 9 nucleotides match TRBD1. Germline assignment: CDR1 MGHRA and CDR2 YSYEKL. Trimming took 0 bases from V and 5 from J; bases not matched to a gene: 7. This CDR3 comprises 16 residues. The CDR3 spells CASSQDAQGAWYGYTF. DNA of the CDR3: TGCGCCAGCAGCCAAGATGCACAGGGGGCTTGGTATGGCTACACCTTC.

The CDR3: CASSGTASGYTF. The CDR3 DNA sequence: TGTGCCAGTAGTGGGACAGCGAGTGGCTACACCTTC. The chain joins TRBV19 to TRBJ1-2; TRBD1 aligns across 7 bases. With V trimmed by 5 bases and J by 7 bases, 4 bases remained unmatched. Germline CDR1 and CDR2: LNHDA and SQIVND (reference sequence). The length of the CDR3 is 12 residues.

V is TRBV18 and J is TRBJ1-1, with D perhaps matching TRBD1 (5 bases). Trimming cost V 4 bases and J 7 bases, with 10 bases left between them. This CDR3 has 12 amino acids. Germline V gene data show CDR1 as KGHSH and CDR2 as LQKENI. The CDR3 is CASSLGVLEAFF. The CDR3 region has the DNA TGTGCCAGCTCACTGGGGGTCCTTGAAGCTTTCTTT.

This clonotype came up many times. V gene TRBV2 combines with J gene TRBJ2-7; D is ambiguous. Germline V gene data show CDR1 as SNHLY and CDR2 as FYNNEI. This CDR3 is 14 amino acids long. The V and J ends lost 3 bases and 0 bases respectively, with 9 bases between them. DNA of the CDR3: TGTGCCAGCAGTGATTTCCCGGACTCCTACGAGCAGTACTTC. As protein: CASSDFPDSYEQYF.

This clonotype has at least ten counts. The chain has TRBV9 and TRBJ2-5; D ambiguous. The CDR3 contains 13 residues. Trimming removed 0 bases at V and 2 bases at J, with 5 bases between. From germline, CDR1 is SGDLS and CDR2 YYNGEE. Here the CDR3 DNA reads TGTGCCAGCAGCGTAGACGGGCAAGAGACCCAGTACTTC. This gives the protein CASSVDGQETQYF.

This clonotype was observed once. The chain is built from TRBV7-9 and TRBJ2-5; 7 positions match TRBD1. The CDR3 is made up of 13 amino acids. V dropped 5 bases and J dropped 6; count of bases not matched to a gene: 6. Germline CDR1 SEHNR, CDR2 FQNEAQ (reference sequence). The DNA for the CDR3 is TGTGCCAGCAGCCCTCGACAGGGAAAGACCCAGTACTTC. Protein: CASSPRQGKTQYF. The full variable domain, its missing parts supplied by reference TRBV7-9 and TRBJ2-5, is DTGVSQNPRHKITKRGQNVTFRCDPISEHNRLYWYRQTLGQGPEFLTYFQNEAQLEKSRLLSDRFSAERPKGSFSTLEIQRTEQGDSAMYLCASSPRQGKTQYFGPGTRLLVL.

This clonotype showed up many times. The V gene is TRBV29-1, the J gene TRBJ2-5; TRBD2 might be the D (5 bases). The length of the CDR3 is 12 residues. V shed 5 bases and J shed 0 bases, with 7 bases lying between them. Germline lookup yields CDR1 SQVTM and CDR2 ANQGSEA. The CDR3 DNA reads TGCAGCGTTACACTAGACCAAGAGACCCAGTACTTC. Translated, it gives CSVTLDQETQYF.

A word on this clonotype: Given a much more abundant clone one base away, this may be a read error. This chain connects TRBV11-2 to TRBJ1-2, with D perhaps TRBD1 (6 bases). CDR1 and CDR2 from the germline V gene are SGHAT and FQNNGV. The CDR3 has 13 amino acids. Trimming took 11 bases from V and 4 from J, leaving 17 bases between them. This CDR3 is CAWSVGGSYGYTF. CDR3 DNA: TGTGCCTGGAGTGTAGGGGGAAGCTATGGCTACACCTTC.

The chain carries TRBV12-3 or TRBV12-4 and TRBJ2-7; D unclear. The CDR3 runs to 13 residues. Trimming took 0 bases from V and 7 from J, leaving 10 bases between them. The CDR3 here is CASSLARCDEQYF. DNA of the CDR3: TGTGCCAGCAGTTTAGCCCGGTGCGATGAGCAGTACTTC.

This clonotype has only a few counts. CDR3 region: CASSYEAGGNTIYF. The CDR3 DNA follows: TGTGCCAGCAGTTACGAGGCGGGGGGAAACACCATATATTTT. The J gene is TRBJ1-3, the V gene TRBV6-6; D unclear. There are 14 residues in the CDR3. V was pared by 2 bases and J by 4 bases, with 9 bases between. Germline V gene data show CDR1 as MNHNY and CDR2 as SVGAGI (reference sequence).

Many counts were recorded for this clonotype. This chain links TRBV5-1 with TRBJ1-1; D is perhaps TRBD1 (5 bases). CDR1 is SGHRS, CDR2 YFSETQ, per germline. V shed 4 bases and J shed 0 bases, with 16 bases lying between them. The CDR3 consists of 16 residues. The CDR3 region is CASSDPRETMNTEAFF. CDR3 sequence (DNA): TGCGCCAGCAGCGATCCCAGGGAAACTATGAACACTGAAGCTTTCTTT. The whole variable domain, filled in from reference TRBV5-1 and TRBJ1-1, reads KAGVTQTPRYLIKTRGQQVTLSCSPISGHRSVSWYQQTPGQGLQFLFEYFSETQRNKGNFPGRFSGRQFSNSRSEMNVSTLELGDSALYLCASSDPRETMNTEAFFGQGTRLTVV.

This chain connects TRBV15 to TRBJ2-5, with D possibly being TRBD1 (5 bases). Germline-derived CDR1 and CDR2 are LNHNV and YYDKDF (reference sequence). The CDR3 loop spans 13 amino acids. Trimming left V 2 bases short and J 5 bases short, with 9 bases between. The chain's CDR3 is CATSRQGTETQYF. For the CDR3, the DNA is TGTGCCACCAGCAGACAGGGTACGGAGACCCAGTACTTC.

At least ten counts were recorded for this clonotype. The chain has TRBV29-1 and TRBJ2-7; tentatively, D is TRBD1 or TRBD2 (5 bases each). The CDR3 length is 14 residues. V gave up 2 bases and J gave up 7 bases, with 18 bases separating them. The germline CDR1 and CDR2 sequences are SQVTM and ANQGSEA. The CDR3 sequence is CSVEPGTDFGEQYF. CDR3 sequence (DNA): TGCAGCGTTGAACCCGGGACGGATTTTGGGGAGCAGTACTTC.